These 25 T cell receptor beta chains were all obtained from the same sample, sequenced in a study of T cell responses to AZD1222 COVID-19 vaccine. Measured with immunoSEQ multiplex PCR; TCRdb has only the in-frame clones, and not every one. The data hold under 150,000 clones, with about 92% observed a single time. The material sequenced was peripheral blood, taken on day 0 of AZD1222 vaccination. All receptors derive from an adult in good health.

CDR3 in DNA: TGTGCCAGTAACCCCGGGACAGGGGGCTATGGCTACACCTTC. It encodes CASNPGTGGYGYTF. J is TRBJ1-2 and V is TRBV19; TRBD1 aligns across 11 bases. J was trimmed by 4 bases and V by 7 bases; bases with no gene match: 5. CDR1 LNHDA and CDR2 SQIVND come from the germline V gene (reference sequence). This CDR3 has 14 amino acids. The whole variable domain, filled in from reference TRBV19 and TRBJ1-2, reads DGGITQSPKYLFRKEGQNVTLSCEQNLNHDAMYWYRQDPGQGLRLIYYSQIVNDFQKGDIAEGYSVSREKKESFPLTVTSAQKNPTAFYLCASNPGTGGYGYTFGSGTRLTVV.

V gene TRBV5-4 combines with J gene TRBJ2-7; D gene ambiguous. Trimming pared 6 bases from V and 2 bases from J, leaving 15 bases between. The CDR3 is 14 amino acids. The germline gives CDR1 SGHNT, CDR2 YYREEE (reference sequence). The CDR3 bases are TGTGCCAGCAACACAAAGCAGGCGCCCTACGAGCAGTACTTC. This codes for CASNTKQAPYEQYF.

This clone was observed once. The chain has TRBV7-6 and TRBJ1-1, with TRBD1 matching 7 bases. The CDR3 is made up of 16 amino acids. Trimming took 5 bases from V and 1 from J; bases not matched to a gene: 10. Germline CDR1 reads SGHVS; CDR2 reads FNYEAQ. CDR3 DNA: TGTGCCAGCAGCCCACGATCGGGACAGCCGAACACTGAAGCTTTCTTT. Protein: CASSPRSGQPNTEAFF.

This clone was detected once. The genes are TRBV3-1 (or the pseudogene TRBV3-2) and TRBJ2-7; the D gene is possibly TRBD1 (6 bases). V lost 0 bases, J lost 2 bases, and 11 bases lay in between. CDR3 length equals 15 residues. CDR1 is LGHDT and CDR2 is YNNKEL in the germline V gene (reference sequence). The CDR3, as DNA: TGTGCCAGCAGCCAAGATAGGGGACACACCTACGAGCAGTACTTC. It encodes CASSQDRGHTYEQYF.

The chain is built from TRBV3-1 (or the pseudogene TRBV3-2) and TRBJ1-1; D ambiguous. CDR1 is LGHDT and CDR2 is YNNKEL in the germline V gene (reference sequence). V lost 4 bases to trimming and J lost 5 bases, with 11 bases between them. CDR3 length equals 13 residues. CDR3 loop: CASSLKPRTEAFF. DNA of the CDR3: TGTGCCAGCAGCCTTAAACCAAGAACTGAAGCTTTCTTT.

The rearrangement uses TRBV7-2 and TRBJ1-5; D might be TRBD1 (6 bases). V lost 1 base and J 7 bases, leaving 17 bases between the germline ends. Germline CDR1 is SGHTA and CDR2 is FQGNSA. The CDR3 is made up of 16 amino acids. CDR3 sequence reads: CASSLDRRGGWQPQHF. The CDR3 bases are TGTGCCAGCAGCTTAGATCGGAGGGGGGGATGGCAGCCCCAGCATTTT.

This chain connects TRBV6-4 to TRBJ2-5; 9 nucleotides line up with TRBD1. Looked up from germline, CDR1 is MRHNA and CDR2 is SNTAGT. V lost 3 bases, J lost 3 bases, and 2 bases stayed unmatched. This CDR3 is 14 amino acids long. The CDR3 spells CASSDRDREETQYF. The CDR3 DNA is TGTGCCAGCAGTGATCGGGACAGGGAAGAGACCCAGTACTTC.

The J gene is TRBJ2-2, the V gene TRBV4-2; D is possibly TRBD2 (5 bases). The CDR3 covers 15 residues. Per the germline V gene, CDR1 is LGHNA and CDR2 is YNFKEQ. V gave up 5 bases and J gave up 7 bases, with 17 bases separating them. The DNA for the CDR3 is TGTGCCAGCAGCGAAGGAACGGGATGGAACGGGGAGCTGTTTTTT. This codes for CASSEGTGWNGELFF.

The J gene is TRBJ1-4, the V gene TRBV7-4, with 7 positions matching TRBD1. This CDR3 is 15 amino acids long. Germline-derived CDR1 and CDR2 are SGHVT and SQSDAQ. With V trimmed by 4 bases and J by 8 bases, 10 bases remained unmatched. The CDR3, as DNA: TGTGCCAGCAGCTCAAGGACAGGCCCCGTCGAAAAACTGTTTTTT. Translating gives CASSSRTGPVEKLFF.

The chain combines TRBV27 with TRBJ2-7; possibly TRBD1 for D (6 bases). The CDR3 contains 15 residues. Germline loops: CDR1 MNHEY, CDR2 SMNVEV (reference sequence). V lost 5 bases to trimming and J lost 4 bases, with 18 bases between them. The CDR3 loop reads CASSLLRDTSYEQYF. CDR3 nucleotides: TGTGCCAGCAGTCTTTTACGGGACACCTCATACGAGCAGTACTTC.

Turning to this clone: Other DNA sequences within the sample encode an identical CDR3. This chain links TRBV6-1 with TRBJ1-1; D is ambiguous. Trimming left V 0 bases short and J 4 bases short, with 15 bases between. CDR3 size: 16 residues. Germline CDR1 is MNHNS and CDR2 is SASEGT. The CDR3 spells CASSEASVVRGTEAFF. The CDR3 DNA sequence: TGTGCCAGCAGTGAAGCTTCCGTGGTTCGTGGCACTGAAGCTTTCTTT.

The chain is built from TRBV4-3 and TRBJ1-6; D not certain. V was cut by 0 bases and J by 4 bases, with 13 bases left in between. CDR3 length: 17 amino acids. Germline CDR1 is LGHNA and CDR2 is YSLEER. The CDR3 protein is CASSQDLSHLYNSPLHF. In DNA, the CDR3 is TGCGCCAGCAGCCAAGATCTATCTCACCTGTATAATTCACCCCTCCACTTT.

Only one count was recorded for this clone. The chain combines TRBV3-1 (or the pseudogene TRBV3-2) with TRBJ2-1; the match to TRBD1 covers 11 bases. This CDR3 spans 13 amino acids. Germline-derived CDR1 and CDR2 are LGHDT and YNNKEL (reference sequence). The trim removed 6 bases at V and 6 bases at J, leaving 1 base unmatched. The CDR3 DNA reads TGTGCCAGCAGGGGACAGGGGGTCAATGAGCAGTTCTTC. Translated: CASRGQGVNEQFF.

The CDR3 sequence: CASRSYRGLQYF. The CDR3 region has the DNA TGTGCCAGCAGGTCCTACCGGGGCCTTCAGTACTTC. This sequence joins TRBV11-2 and TRBJ2-7; possibly TRBD1 or TRBD2 for D (5 bases each). The germline CDR1 and CDR2 sequences are SGHAT and FQNNGV. Trimming took 6 bases from V and 10 from J, leaving 16 bases between them. There are 12 residues in the CDR3.

The chain is built from TRBV7-8 and TRBJ1-5, with TRBD1 as a possible D gene (5 bases). The CDR3 is 15 amino acids. CDR1 and CDR2 from the germline V gene are SGHVS and FQNEAQ. Trimming left V 2 bases short and J 6 bases short, with 14 bases between. The CDR3 DNA is TGTGCCAGCAGCTTATCCTCCAGGGAAAGTCAGCCCCAGCATTTT. It is translated as CASSLSSRESQPQHF. Full variable domain (rest looked up from reference TRBV7-8 and TRBJ1-5): GAGVSQSPRYKVAKRGQDVALRCDPISGHVSLFWYQQALGQGPEFLTYFQNEAQLDKSGLPSDRFFAERPEGSVSTLKIQRTQQEDSAVYLCASSLSSRESQPQHFGDGTRLSIL.

V gene TRBV19 combines with J gene TRBJ1-5; D gene unclear. V shed 7 bases and J shed 0 bases, with 10 bases lying between them. The CDR3 has 14 residues. The germline V gene encodes CDR1 LNHDA and CDR2 SQIVND (reference sequence). CDR3 residues: CASNPRYSNQPQHF. The CDR3, as DNA: TGTGCCAGTAATCCCCGTTATAGCAATCAGCCCCAGCATTTT.

The chain carries TRBV5-1 and TRBJ1-1; D might be TRBD1 (5 bases). Germline V lookup: CDR1 SGHRS, CDR2 YFSETQ. V gave up 6 bases and J gave up 1 base, with 10 bases separating them. The CDR3 consists of 13 residues. DNA for the CDR3: TGCGCCAGCATGTCGACAGAGAACACTGAAGCTTTCTTT. Translation gives CASMSTENTEAFF.

This clone was picked up one time. The rearrangement links TRBV9 to TRBJ1-5; maybe TRBD1 (5 bases). Germline V CDR1 and CDR2: SGDLS, YYNGEE. V lost 0 bases to trimming and J lost 3 bases, with 10 bases between them. The CDR3 covers 15 residues. CDR3 region: CASSVDWGSNQPQHF. Written as DNA, the CDR3 is TGTGCCAGCAGCGTAGATTGGGGCTCCAATCAGCCCCAGCATTTT.

The rearrangement joins TRBV4-3 to TRBJ2-1; TRBD2 might be the D (6 bases). In germline, CDR1 is LGHNA, CDR2 YSLEER. The CDR3 loop spans 16 amino acids. V lost 0 bases and J 6 bases, leaving 15 bases between the germline ends. The CDR3 bases are TGCGCCAGCAGCCAAGAGGCCCAGGGAGGTGGCAATGAGCAGTTCTTC. It yields the protein CASSQEAQGGGNEQFF.

This clone was detected once. The chain is built from TRBV7-9 and TRBJ2-7; possibly TRBD1 for D (6 bases). The length of the CDR3 is 14 residues. CDR1 SEHNR and CDR2 FQNEAQ come from the germline V gene (reference sequence). Trimming took off 7 bases at V and 3 bases at J, with 16 bases between the two ends. Here the CDR3 DNA reads TGTGCCAGCACCGGAGGACAGTCCCACTACGAGCAGTACTTC. As protein: CASTGGQSHYEQYF. The variable domain in full, completed from reference TRBV7-9 and TRBJ2-7, reads DTGVSQNPRHKITKRGQNVTFRCDPISEHNRLYWYRQTLGQGPEFLTYFQNEAQLEKSRLLSDRFSAERPKGSFSTLEIQRTEQGDSAMYLCASTGGQSHYEQYFGPGTRLTVT.

This sequence joins TRBV11-2 and TRBJ2-7; 13 bases agree with TRBD2. J was trimmed by 3 bases and V by 2 bases; bases with no gene match: 7. The CDR3 spans 17 residues. Germline V gene sequence: CDR1 SGHAT, CDR2 FQNNGV. CDR3: CASSLLRTSGSLYEQYF. CDR3 bases: TGTGCCAGCAGCTTATTAAGGACTAGCGGGAGTCTCTACGAGCAGTACTTC.

The CDR3 protein is CASRAGTGSGYTF. CDR3 bases: TGTGCCAGCAGGGCTGGAACAGGGAGTGGCTACACCTTC. The chain carries TRBV12-3 or TRBV12-4 and TRBJ1-2; a weak D match, TRBD1 (6 bases). The CDR3 extends over 13 amino acids. V was pared by 6 bases and J by 7 bases, with 15 bases between.

The rearrangement links TRBV6-2 or TRBV6-3 to TRBJ2-7, with D perhaps given as TRBD1 or TRBD2 (5 bases each). Trimming took off 6 bases at V and 6 bases at J, with 21 bases between the two ends. In germline, CDR1 is MNHEY, CDR2 SVGEGT. This CDR3 spans 15 amino acids. The CDR3 nucleotides are TGTGCCAGCAGCCCCTCCGGGGCCACGATTTCCGAGCAGTACTTC. This codes for CASSPSGATISEQYF.

The chain combines TRBV4-2 with TRBJ2-7; 7 bases are a match to TRBD1. The CDR3 extends over 15 amino acids. V shed 4 bases, J shed 1 base, and the junction held 7 bases outside the gene matches. Germline CDR1 reads LGHNA; CDR2 reads YNFKEQ. For the CDR3, the DNA is TGTGCCAGCAGCCGAGCCACGGACAGGTCCTACGAGCAGTACTTC. Its translation is CASSRATDRSYEQYF.

The chain has TRBV7-2 and TRBJ2-7; 7 bases map to TRBD1. The V gene end was trimmed by 0 bases and the J gene end by 3 bases; junction bases not matched to a gene: 2. CDR1 is SGHTA and CDR2 is FQGNSA in the germline V gene. This CDR3 is built from 14 residues. CDR3 loop: CASSLAGGDYEQYF. The CDR3 region has the DNA TGTGCCAGCAGCTTAGCAGGGGGCGACTACGAGCAGTACTTC.